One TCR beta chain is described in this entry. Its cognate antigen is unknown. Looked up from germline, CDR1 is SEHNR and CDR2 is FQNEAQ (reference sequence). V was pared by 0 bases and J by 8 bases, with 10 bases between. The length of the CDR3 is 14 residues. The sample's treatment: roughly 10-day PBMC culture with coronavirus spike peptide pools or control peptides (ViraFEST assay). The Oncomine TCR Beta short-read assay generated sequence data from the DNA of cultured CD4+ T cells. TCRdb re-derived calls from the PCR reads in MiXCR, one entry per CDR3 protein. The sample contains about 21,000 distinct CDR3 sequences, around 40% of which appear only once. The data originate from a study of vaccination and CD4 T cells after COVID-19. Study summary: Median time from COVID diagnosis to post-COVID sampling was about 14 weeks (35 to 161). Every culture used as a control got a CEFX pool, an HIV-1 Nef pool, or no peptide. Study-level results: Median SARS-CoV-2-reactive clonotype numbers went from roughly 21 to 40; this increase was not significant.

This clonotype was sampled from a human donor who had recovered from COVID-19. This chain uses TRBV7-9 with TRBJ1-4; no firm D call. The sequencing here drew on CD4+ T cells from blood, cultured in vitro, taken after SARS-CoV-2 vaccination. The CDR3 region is CASSLAAQEEKLFF. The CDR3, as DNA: TGTGCCAGCAGCTTAGCGGCGCAGGAGGAAAAACTGTTTTTT.